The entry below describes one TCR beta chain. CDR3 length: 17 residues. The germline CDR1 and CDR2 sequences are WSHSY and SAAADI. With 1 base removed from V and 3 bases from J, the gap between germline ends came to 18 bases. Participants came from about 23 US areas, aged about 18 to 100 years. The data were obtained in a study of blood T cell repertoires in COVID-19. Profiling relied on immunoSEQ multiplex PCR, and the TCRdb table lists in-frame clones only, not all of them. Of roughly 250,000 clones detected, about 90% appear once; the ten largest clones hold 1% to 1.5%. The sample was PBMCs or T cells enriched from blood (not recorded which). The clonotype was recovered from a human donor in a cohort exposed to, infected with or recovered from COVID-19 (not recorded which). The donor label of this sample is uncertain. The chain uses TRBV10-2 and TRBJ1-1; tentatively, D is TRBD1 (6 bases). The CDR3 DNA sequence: TGCGCCAGCAGTGAGTTTTTCGGGGGGCGCAGGGACACTGAAGCTTTCTTT. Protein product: CASSEFFGGRRDTEAFF.